A selection of T cell receptor beta chains follows, all from one sample in a study of T-cell memory formation after mild COVID-19. One entry per CDR3 protein results from TCRdb running MiXCR on the 5' RACE reads. Here the sample spans more than 25,000 distinct CDR3 sequences, about 16% being singletons. Sequencing was done on a sample of PBMCs or a T cell subset sorted from them (not recorded which). The source of these receptors is an adult who had mild COVID-19 (a few samples of this study predate the infection). Cell type and time point are not known. Each CDR3 is given with its conserved first and last residue. Each record gives: J gene, D gene, V gene, clone size, CDR3 protein, CDR3 DNA. The D gene is left open where the match is weak. Only some rows state a clone size, as once, few, many or a class for expanded clones.

TRBJ1-2	NA	TRBV7-8	many	CASSLVGKQGYTF	TGTGCCAGCAGCTTAGTGGGGAAGCAGGGCTACACCTTC
TRBJ2-1	NA	TRBV20-1	many	CSASTWGLGENEQFF	TGCAGTGCTAGTACCTGGGGTCTTGGGGAGAATGAGCAGTTCTTC
TRBJ1-6	TRBD1	TRBV7-2	few	CASSDDRGNSPLHF	TGTGCCAGCAGTGACGACAGGGGCAATTCACCCCTCCACTTT
TRBJ2-5	NA	TRBV5-6	few	CASTGPRDQETQYF	TGTGCCAGCACCGGGCCTCGGGACCAAGAGACCCAGTACTTC
TRBJ1-3	TRBD1	TRBV12-3/TRBV12-4	many	CASSPRTGSKSGNTIYF	TGTGCCAGCAGTCCTCGGACAGGGAGTAAGTCTGGAAACACCATATATTTT
TRBJ2-1	NA	TRBV3-1	many	CASSQQGPYNEQFF	TGTGCCAGCAGCCAGCAGGGACCCTACAATGAGCAGTTCTTC
TRBJ1-1	NA	TRBV11-2	many	CATGGFGMNTEAFF	TGTGCCACCGGGGGGTTTGGGATGAACACTGAAGCTTTCTTT
TRBJ1-1	NA	TRBV5-1	many	CASSPLGVGNTEAFF	TGCGCCAGCAGCCCACTAGGGGTGGGGAACACTGAAGCTTTCTTT
TRBJ1-2	NA	TRBV6-5	many	CASSEGGSELGGYTF	TGTGCCAGCAGCGAGGGGGGCAGCGAATTGGGGGGCTACACCTTC
TRBJ1-2	TRBD1	TRBV6-6	many	CAITRPRDRASHYGYTF	TGTGCCATCACTCGACCCCGGGACAGGGCCTCTCATTATGGCTACACCTTC
TRBJ2-5	NA	TRBV5-6	medium-sized	CASSPAGQQETQYF	TGTGCCAGCAGCCCGGCGGGACAACAAGAGACCCAGTACTTC
TRBJ2-2	NA	TRBV7-3	many	CASSRVGRVAGWTGELFF	TGTGCCAGCAGCCGGGTCGGCAGAGTAGCCGGATGGACCGGGGAGCTGTTTTTT
TRBJ2-1	TRBD2	TRBV2	many	CASSRLAGYNEQFF	TGTGCCAGCAGTCGACTAGCGGGCTACAATGAGCAGTTCTTC
TRBJ2-5	NA	TRBV7-2	few	CASSGGAGETQYF	TGTGCCAGCAGCGGGGGGGCCGGAGAGACCCAGTACTTC
TRBJ2-7	NA	TRBV6-6	NA	CASSYEWMYEQYF	TGTGCCAGCAGTTACGAGTGGATGTACGAGCAGTACTTC
TRBJ2-7	NA	TRBV7-9	many	CASSLEAEQYF	TGTGCCAGCAGCTTAGAGGCTGAGCAGTACTTC
TRBJ1-1	TRBD1	TRBV27	NA	CASSFLPRQGGTEAFF	TGTGCCAGCAGTTTCCTGCCACGACAGGGGGGGACTGAAGCTTTCTTT